The 5 T cell receptor beta chains in this list originate from one sample, sequenced in a study of cytomegalovirus exposure and HLA in healthy donors. PCR used 60 Vbeta primers and 13 Jbeta primers. Clones were sequenced by immunoSEQ multiplex PCR, and TCRdb holds only the in-frame ones, with some missing. The table records around 180,000 clones, approximately 88% of them present only once. The source material was PBMCs. The source of these receptors is a boy younger than 10 in good health and CMV-seronegative.

The rearrangement joins TRBV29-1 to TRBJ1-1; 9 positions match TRBD1. V dropped 5 bases and J dropped 3; count of bases not matched to a gene: 13. The CDR3 totals 16 residues. Per the germline V gene, CDR1 is SQVTM and CDR2 is ANQGSEA. CDR3 residues: CSVFQPTGGLDTEAFF. The CDR3 bases are TGCAGCGTTTTTCAGCCGACAGGGGGTTTAGACACTGAAGCTTTCTTT.

The chain couples TRBV7-9 to TRBJ2-1; 11 bases are shared with TRBD1. Germline CDR1 is SEHNR and CDR2 is FQNEAQ (reference sequence). This CDR3 is built from 17 residues. Trimming removed 5 bases from V and 8 bases from J; junction bases left unmatched: 14. The DNA for the CDR3 is TGTGCCAGCAGCCTTAGCGCGGGACAGGGGGATTCGGATGAGCAGTTCTTC. Its translation: CASSLSAGQGDSDEQFF. Combining the CDR3 with reference TRBV7-9 and TRBJ2-1 gives the whole variable domain DTGVSQNPRHKITKRGQNVTFRCDPISEHNRLYWYRQTLGQGPEFLTYFQNEAQLEKSRLLSDRFSAERPKGSFSTLEIQRTEQGDSAMYLCASSLSAGQGDSDEQFFGPGTRLTVL.

This rearrangement joins TRBV30 to TRBJ1-5; 8 bases are shared with TRBD1. Germline-derived CDR1 and CDR2 are GTSNPN and SVGIG (reference sequence). CDR3 length: 16 residues. The junction had 7 bases not matched to a gene; V was cut back by 2 bases and J by 1 base. CDR3 region: CAWSFGQGGSNQPQHF. The CDR3 region has the DNA TGTGCCTGGAGTTTCGGACAGGGAGGGAGCAATCAGCCCCAGCATTTT.

V is TRBV6-6 and J is TRBJ1-5, with TRBD1 identical over 7 bases. From germline, CDR1 is MNHNY and CDR2 SVGAGI (reference sequence). The CDR3 runs 15 residues. V dropped 2 bases and J dropped 4; count of bases not matched to a gene: 5. CDR3 nucleotide sequence: TGTGCCAGCAGTTACGGGGCAGGGGGAAATCAGCCCCAGCATTTT. This encodes CASSYGAGGNQPQHF.

This clone was seen a single time. The V and J genes are TRBV19 and TRBJ2-2, with 9 bases lining up with TRBD2. Germline V gene data show CDR1 as LNHDA and CDR2 as SQIVND (reference sequence). V trimming: 4 bases; J trimming: 1 base; junction bases outside the gene matches: 1. The CDR3 is made up of 15 amino acids. Written as DNA, the CDR3 is TGTGCCAGTAGTACTAGCGGGATGAACACCGGGGAGCTGTTTTTT. This sequence encodes CASSTSGMNTGELFF.